Each of the 4 T cell receptor beta chains below was sequenced from the same sample in a study of blood T cells in healthy people across ages (dated by TCRdb to the mid-2010s). Receptor amplification or capture employed 5' RACE. Instrument used: Illumina HiSeq 2500. A second PCR of roughly 7 to 11 cycles was performed with a sample-barcoded 5' primer and a J-beta primer mix. The public reads were quality trimmed at Q25 with fastp and then assembled into clones with MiXCR by TCRdb, keeping productive beta chains. Rows with a matching CDR3 protein are joined into one entry that keeps the most common DNA and genes. In all, the sample holds a few hundred thousand distinct CDR3 sequences, and approximately 47% of those were seen once. The ten largest clones add up to 45% to 65% of the sample. The sample was blood. The receptors stem from a man aged 55-75 years in good health.

This chain joins TRBV20-1 and TRBJ2-1, with a weak D call TRBD1 (5 bases). CDR1 and CDR2 from the germline V gene are DFQATT and SNEGSKA (reference sequence). The V gene lost 0 bases and the J gene lost 2 bases, with 5 bases spanning the gap. The length of the CDR3 is 13 residues. The CDR3 here is CSAREGAYNEQFF. The CDR3 DNA reads TGCAGTGCTAGAGAAGGGGCCTACAATGAGCAGTTCTTC.

Comment on this clonotype: A much larger clone differs by one base, so this may be a read error. The V and J genes are TRBV20-1 and TRBJ2-5; perhaps D is TRBD1 or TRBD2 (7 bases each). This CDR3 has 15 residues. Trimming stripped 6 bases from V and 1 base from J, with 18 bases between. CDR1 is DFQATT, CDR2 SNEGSKA, per germline (reference sequence). The CDR3 bases are TGCAGTGCAAAGACTAGCAGGGGGTCCCAAGAGACCCAGTACTTC. Translation: CSAKTSRGSQETQYF.

In its sample, this clonotype was seen once. The rearrangement links TRBV29-1 to TRBJ1-2, with 7 nucleotides matching TRBD1. The CDR3 has 15 residues. Germline loops: CDR1 SQVTM, CDR2 ANQGSEA. V lost 3 bases, J lost 2 bases, and 9 bases stayed unmatched. Here the CDR3 reads CSVEEDRVKNYGYTF. The CDR3 DNA follows: TGCAGCGTTGAGGAAGACAGGGTAAAGAACTATGGCTACACCTTC.

There are many counts of this clonotype. The CDR3 bases are TGTGCCAGCAGCCCCCGTCTTATAGGGGGGGGCCGCGATGAGCAGTTCTTC. As protein: CASSPRLIGGGRDEQFF. V and J are TRBV9 and TRBJ2-1, with D possibly matching TRBD2 (7 bases). Looked up from germline, CDR1 is SGDLS and CDR2 is YYNGEE. V was cut by 4 bases and J by 8 bases, with 25 bases left in between. This CDR3 has 17 residues. Supplemented by reference TRBV9 and TRBJ2-1, the full variable domain reads DSGVTQTPKHLITATGQRVTLRCSPRSGDLSVYWYQQSLDQGLQFLIQYYNGEERAKGNILERFSAQQFPDLHSELNLSSLELGDSALYFCASSPRLIGGGRDEQFFGPGTRLTVL.